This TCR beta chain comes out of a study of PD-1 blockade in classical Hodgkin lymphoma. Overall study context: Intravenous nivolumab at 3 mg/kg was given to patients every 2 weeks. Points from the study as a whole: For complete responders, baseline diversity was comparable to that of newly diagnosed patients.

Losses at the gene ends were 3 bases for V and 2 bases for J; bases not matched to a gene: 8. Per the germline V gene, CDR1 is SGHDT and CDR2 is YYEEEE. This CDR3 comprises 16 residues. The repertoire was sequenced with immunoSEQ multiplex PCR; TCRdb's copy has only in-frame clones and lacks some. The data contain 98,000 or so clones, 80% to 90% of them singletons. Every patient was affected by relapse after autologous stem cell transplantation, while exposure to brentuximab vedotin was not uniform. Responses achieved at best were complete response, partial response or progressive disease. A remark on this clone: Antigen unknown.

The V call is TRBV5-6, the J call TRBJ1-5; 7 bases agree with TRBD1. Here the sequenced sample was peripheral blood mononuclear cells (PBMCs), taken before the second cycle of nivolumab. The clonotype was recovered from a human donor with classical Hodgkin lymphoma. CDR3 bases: TGTGCCAGCAGCTATTCGACAGGGTCAGGCAATCAGCCCCAGCATTTT. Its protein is CASSYSTGSGNQPQHF. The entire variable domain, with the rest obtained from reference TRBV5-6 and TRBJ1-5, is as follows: DAGVTQSPTHLIKTRGQQVTLRCSPKSGHDTVSWYQQALGQGPQFIFQYYEEEERQRGNFPDRFSGHQFPNYSSELNVNALLLGDSALYLCASSYSTGSGNQPQHFGDGTRLSIL.